This T cell receptor (beta chain) was sequenced for a study of control samples from healthy donors and cancer patients. Clones were read by immunoSEQ multiplex PCR, and TCRdb kept only the in-frame ones, dropping some. The repertoire holds about 150,000 clones, with 85% to 95% as singletons. Per the germline V gene, CDR1 is MDHEN and CDR2 is SYDVKM. The CDR3 consists of 16 residues. V was pared by 6 bases and J by 4 bases, with 20 bases between. This TCR was recovered from a woman in her late teens or twenties in good health. This chain connects TRBV28 to TRBJ2-3; weak D call: TRBD1 (7 bases). What was sequenced was blood. The CDR3 loop is CASRSRGGGRADTQYF. CDR3 nucleotide sequence: TGTGCCAGCAGAAGTCGAGGAGGGGGCCGGGCAGATACGCAGTATTTT. Drawing the rest from reference TRBV28 and TRBJ2-3, the complete variable domain is DVKVTQSSRYLVKRTGEKVFLECVQDMDHENMFWYRQDPGLGLRLIYFSYDVKMKEKGDIPEGYSVSREKKERFSLILESASTNQTSMYLCASRSRGGGRADTQYFGPGTRLTVL.